This T cell receptor beta chain was profiled in a study of T-cell memory formation after mild COVID-19. The study's findings and limits: Some clones that responded turned up in pre-infection memory, which suggests that cross-reactive memory joined in.

TCRdb ran MiXCR on the 5' RACE reads and lists one entry per CDR3 protein. Of hundreds of thousands of distinct CDR3 sequences listed, less than 25% are singletons. This CDR3 contains 16 residues. Germline-derived CDR1 and CDR2 are LGHNA and YSLEER. V lost 1 base to trimming and J lost 8 bases; unmatched junction nucleotides: 13. This clonotype turned up a few times. The antigen remains undetermined. The origin of this receptor is an adult woman who had mild COVID-19 (a few samples of this study predate the infection). Cell type and time point are not known. The chain has TRBV4-3 and TRBJ1-1, with TRBD1 matching over 7 bases. Sequencing was performed on PBMCs or a T cell subset sorted from them (not recorded which). CDR3 in DNA: TGCGCCAGCAGCCAAGGGCAATACTACAGGGGCCACGAAGCTTTCTTT. This translates into CASSQGQYYRGHEAFF.